Listed below are T cell receptor beta chains from one sample, sequenced in a study of control samples from healthy donors and cancer patients. The table came from immunoSEQ multiplex PCR; TCRdb's copy has only in-frame clones and leaves some out. The sample shows about 140,000 clones, about 89% of them seen only once. The specimen sequenced was blood. These receptor sequences come from a man between 18 and 35 years old in good health. The CDR3 runs from the conserved cysteine through the conserved F or W. Each record gives: D gene, clone size, V gene, J gene, CDR3 protein, CDR3 DNA. The D gene is left open where the match is weak. A row's size may be missing; if present it is once, few, many or a size class.

TRBD2	NA	TRBV7-6	TRBJ2-7	CASSLEAGGPEQYF	TGTGCCAGCAGCTTAGAAGCGGGGGGACCCGAGCAGTACTTC
NA	once	TRBV27	TRBJ2-2	CASQNTGELFF	TGTGCCAGCCAAAACACCGGGGAGCTGTTTTTT
NA	NA	TRBV6-5	TRBJ2-7	CASIGSGANRRQYF	TGTGCCAGCATTGGATCAGGGGCTAATCGACGGCAGTACTTC
TRBD1	once	TRBV15	TRBJ2-7	CATSRGTGTGRHEQYF	TGTGCCACCAGCAGAGGGACCGGGACAGGGAGGCACGAGCAGTACTTC
NA	NA	TRBV30	TRBJ1-4	CAWRPGQLNEKLFF	TGTGCCTGGAGGCCTGGACAACTAAATGAAAAACTGTTTTTT
NA	NA	TRBV18	TRBJ1-5	CASSPTRENQPQHF	TGTGCCAGCTCACCAACTCGGGAAAATCAGCCCCAGCATTTT
TRBD2	NA	TRBV5-4	TRBJ2-1	CASSSERGAYNEQFF	TGTGCCAGCAGCTCGGAGCGGGGCGCCTACAATGAGCAGTTCTTC
NA	NA	TRBV28	TRBJ1-2	CASSREGVGLNYGYTF	TGTGCCAGCAGTAGAGAGGGGGTAGGCCTCAACTATGGCTACACCTTC
TRBD2	NA	TRBV6-2/TRBV6-3	TRBJ2-3	CASSPIAGRMIDTQYF	TGTGCCAGCAGCCCCATAGCGGGGCGGATGATAGATACGCAGTATTTT
TRBD1	NA	TRBV5-1	TRBJ1-2	CASSLGPGQGFGYTF	TGCGCCAGCAGCTTGGGACCGGGACAGGGTTTCGGCTACACCTTC
NA	few	TRBV18	TRBJ1-5	CASSPRGQGYQPQHF	TGTGCCAGCTCACCTAGGGGCCAGGGCTATCAGCCCCAGCATTTT
NA	NA	TRBV5-4	TRBJ2-2	CASSLSTDPGELFF	TGTGCCAGCAGCTTGAGTACAGACCCCGGGGAGCTGTTTTTT
NA	NA	TRBV4-1	TRBJ2-7	CASSQEGGPYEQYF	TGCGCCAGCAGCCAAGAGGGTGGGCCCTACGAGCAGTACTTC
NA	NA	TRBV25-1	TRBJ1-1	CASSGLGWGGRTEAFF	TGTGCCAGCAGTGGGCTGGGGTGGGGAGGGAGGACTGAAGCTTTCTTT
NA	NA	TRBV10-3	TRBJ1-6	CAISPGGNGNSPLHF	TGTGCCATCAGTCCAGGAGGGAATGGTAATTCACCCCTCCACTTT
NA	NA	TRBV29-1	TRBJ2-5	CSVYNQETQYF	TGCAGCGTGTACAACCAAGAGACCCAGTACTTC
TRBD2	NA	TRBV6-2/TRBV6-3	TRBJ2-5	CASSYSGLGLAGGPYQETQYF	TGTGCCAGCAGTTACTCCGGACTCGGCCTAGCGGGGGGTCCGTACCAAGAGACCCAGTACTTC
TRBD1	NA	TRBV25-1	TRBJ2-5	CASTPSGTASETQYF	TGTGCCAGCACTCCCTCCGGGACAGCCTCAGAGACCCAGTACTTC
NA	NA	TRBV5-1	TRBJ1-6	CARSLGGGGNSPLHF	TGCGCCCGCAGCTTGGGGGGCGGGGGAAATTCACCCCTCCACTTT
NA	NA	TRBV28	TRBJ1-3	CASSYQGRPGNTIYF	TGTGCCAGCAGTTATCAGGGGCGCCCAGGAAACACCATATATTTT
TRBD1	NA	TRBV19	TRBJ1-5	CASSIGTGYGNQPQHF	TGTGCCAGTAGTATTGGGACAGGGTATGGCAATCAGCCCCAGCATTTT
NA	NA	TRBV5-5	TRBJ1-4	CASAFWFQGTNEKLFF	TGTGCCAGCGCTTTCTGGTTTCAGGGAACTAATGAAAAACTGTTTTTT
TRBD1	NA	TRBV19	TRBJ1-3	CASSSGTGFSGNTIYF	TGTGCCAGTAGCTCCGGGACAGGGTTCTCTGGAAACACCATATATTTT
TRBD1	NA	TRBV5-1	TRBJ1-2	CASSPKDRGSSSANYGYTF	TGCGCCAGCAGCCCAAAGGACAGGGGATCATCCTCGGCTAACTATGGCTACACCTTC
NA	NA	TRBV15	TRBJ1-6	CATSTPPRGGIASPLHF	TGTGCCACCAGCACCCCTCCTCGAGGAGGAATAGCCTCACCCCTCCACTTT
NA	NA	TRBV29-1	TRBJ1-2	CSVSAPGYTF	TGCAGCGTCTCGGCGCCCGGCTACACCTTC
NA	NA	TRBV5-1	TRBJ2-5	CASSGSSPQETQYF	TGCGCCAGCAGTGGAAGCAGCCCCCAAGAGACCCAGTACTTC
TRBD2	NA	TRBV7-7	TRBJ2-1	CASSPSGGAYNEQFF	TGTGCCAGCAGCCCTAGCGGGGGGGCCTACAATGAGCAGTTCTTC
NA	NA	TRBV7-2	TRBJ2-1	CASSRSRGNYNEQFF	TGTGCCAGCTCCCGGTCCCGGGGAAATTACAATGAGCAGTTCTTC
NA	NA	TRBV5-1	TRBJ1-1	CASSLTTTENTEAFF	TGCGCCAGCAGCTTGACCACAACAGAGAACACTGAAGCTTTCTTT
NA	NA	TRBV27	TRBJ1-5	CASSFGQFGQPQHF	TGTGCCAGCAGTTTTGGACAATTTGGACAGCCCCAGCATTTT
NA	NA	TRBV4-3	TRBJ2-7	CASSQGTYYEQYF	TGCGCCAGCAGCCAGGGTACTTACTACGAGCAGTACTTC
NA	NA	TRBV7-2	TRBJ1-5	CASSLVGRGLQPQHF	TGTGCCAGCAGCTTAGTGGGCAGGGGCCTTCAGCCCCAGCATTTT
NA	once	TRBV5-4	TRBJ2-1	CASSLNYTASKFF	TGTGCCAGCAGCTTGAACTATACGGCATCAAAGTTCTTC
NA	NA	TRBV27	TRBJ2-7	CASSEGPTWEQYF	TGTGCCAGCAGTGAGGGACCGACCTGGGAGCAGTACTTC
NA	NA	TRBV2	TRBJ2-7	CASSAGTLSSYEQYF	TGTGCCAGCAGTGCCGGGACATTAAGCTCCTACGAGCAGTACTTC
NA	NA	TRBV27	TRBJ1-5	CASSLSRPGDQPQHF	TGTGCCAGCAGTTTATCGCGGCCGGGCGATCAGCCCCAGCATTTT
NA	NA	TRBV10-3	TRBJ2-1	CAISILGTVSYNEQFF	TGTGCCATCAGCATACTAGGGACTGTCTCCTACAATGAGCAGTTCTTC
NA	NA	TRBV2	TRBJ2-2	CASSARTSSTGELFF	TGTGCCAGCAGTGCTCGGACATCTTCCACCGGGGAGCTGTTTTTT
NA	NA	TRBV6-2/TRBV6-3	TRBJ1-1	CASSPVGGRTEAFF	TGTGCCAGCAGCCCCGTAGGGGGTCGCACTGAAGCTTTCTTT
TRBD1	NA	TRBV2	TRBJ1-2	CASRDTGGAAGYTF	TGTGCCAGCAGGGACACAGGGGGCGCGGCCGGCTACACCTTC
NA	NA	TRBV7-2	TRBJ2-1	CASSLFADEQFF	TGTGCCAGCAGCTTATTTGCGGATGAGCAGTTCTTC